These 4 T cell receptor beta chains were all obtained from the same sample, sequenced in a study of blood T cell repertoires in COVID-19. Only in-frame clones appear in the TCRdb table, and some are missing; sequencing was by immunoSEQ multiplex PCR. Of a few hundred thousand clones listed, around 87% are singletons. The specimen was PBMCs or T cells enriched from blood (not recorded which). The receptors here all came from a man aged 25-45 years who had been exposed to COVID-19.

The chain recombines TRBV19 with TRBJ1-1; weak D call: TRBD1 (6 bases). The CDR3 has 17 amino acids. V gave up 5 bases and J gave up 0 bases, with 19 bases separating them. Germline V lookup: CDR1 LNHDA, CDR2 SQIVND (reference sequence). The CDR3 here is CASSEQGGSSMNTEAFF. CDR3 DNA: TGTGCCAGTAGTGAACAGGGAGGGAGTTCAATGAACACTGAAGCTTTCTTT.

The V gene is TRBV7-3, the J gene TRBJ2-3, with TRBD2 matching over 10 bases. Losses at the gene ends were 5 bases for V and 11 bases for J; bases not matched to a gene: 13. Germline CDR1 and CDR2: SGHTA and FQGTGA. This CDR3 spans 15 amino acids. Written as DNA, the CDR3 is TGTGCCAGCAGCCTCGGAGAGGTAGCGGGGGGCCGGCAGTATTTT. Amino acid sequence: CASSLGEVAGGRQYF.

The V gene is TRBV18, the J gene TRBJ1-1, with D possibly TRBD1 on 5 matching bases. The CDR3 runs 16 residues. V was shortened by 4 bases and J by 0 bases, with 15 bases between the two germline ends. The V gene's germline CDR1 is KGHSH and CDR2 LQKENI. CDR3 residues: CASSLQGIEVNTEAFF. The CDR3 DNA sequence: TGTGCCAGCTCACTCCAGGGTATTGAGGTGAACACTGAAGCTTTCTTT.

The rearrangement links TRBV19 to TRBJ2-5; TRBD2 matches 11 bases. The CDR3 length is 13 residues. Germline lookup yields CDR1 LNHDA and CDR2 SQIVND (reference sequence). With V trimmed by 7 bases and J by 3 bases, 1 base remained unmatched. The CDR3 region has the DNA TGTGCCAGTACGACTAGCGGGGAAGAGACCCAGTACTTC. Its protein is CASTTSGEETQYF. Variable domain in full (rest from reference TRBV19 and TRBJ2-5): DGGITQSPKYLFRKEGQNVTLSCEQNLNHDAMYWYRQDPGQGLRLIYYSQIVNDFQKGDIAEGYSVSREKKESFPLTVTSAQKNPTAFYLCASTTSGEETQYFGPGTRLLVL.